The sequence of this TCR beta chain was determined in a study of T-cell memory formation after mild COVID-19. Overall study findings and caveats: CM and EM subsets held most contracting CD4+ clones; EMRA held CD8+ ones. Clones contracting over day 15 to 85 were CD4/CD8 balanced, with later expanders leaning CD4+. Some SARS-CoV-2-responding clones were already detected in memory before infection.

The authors produced TCR alpha and TCR beta cDNA libraries with sample barcodes and UMIs by 5'RACE using constant-segment primers. Each CDR3 protein gets one entry after TCRdb re-called the 5' RACE reads with MiXCR. The sample has 350,000 to 450,000 distinct CDR3 sequences; approximately 15% are singletons. The V end was cut by 0 bases, the J end by 5 bases, with 22 bases between. The germline CDR1 and CDR2 sequences are GTSNPN and SVGIG (reference sequence). The CDR3 runs to 18 residues. Regarding this clonotype: Its target is unknown.

Material for sequencing was PBMCs or a T cell subset sorted from them (not recorded which). This clonotype was obtained from a man aged 18 to 35 who had mild COVID-19 (a few samples of this study predate the infection). Cell type and time point are not known. V gene TRBV30 combines with J gene TRBJ2-2; D is possibly TRBD2 (7 bases). The CDR3 nucleotides read TGTGCCTGGAGTGTACGCAGGGTGGGACGGGGGGCGACCGGGGAGCTGTTTTTT. Translated, it gives CAWSVRRVGRGATGELFF.